This T cell receptor (beta chain) originates from a study of cytomegalovirus exposure and HLA in healthy donors. Across the study: Among the 300 to 400 donors who were genotyped, about 80% fell in the genetic ancestry cluster that is associated with self-reported Caucasian donors.

60 Vbeta and 13 Jbeta primers were used in PCR. Method: immunoSEQ multiplex PCR; TCRdb's copy keeps in-frame clones and lacks some. The repertoire holds around 120,000 clones, around 81% seen once, with 0.7% in the top ten. On this clone itself: The antigen is undetermined.

The CDR3 has 13 amino acids. V shed 8 bases, J shed 4 bases, and the junction held 7 bases outside the gene matches. Per germline, CDR1 KGHSH and CDR2 LQKENI. Whole-study results and caveats: TCR beta V- and J-gene trimming, according to a later analysis, was linked to a missense DCLRE1C variant.

The sample consisted of PBMCs. The chain employs TRBV18 and TRBJ2-7, with TRBD2 identical over 8 bases. The clonotype originates from a man between 18 and 29 years old in good health and CMV-seronegative. The CDR3: CASVAGFEYEQYF. Written as DNA, the CDR3 is TGTGCCAGCGTAGCGGGGTTCGAATACGAGCAGTACTTC.